This T cell receptor beta chain was captured in a study of blood T cell repertoires in COVID-19. Donors in Cohort 3 counted as recovered after two negative PCRs, clearance, or symptom resolution. V was trimmed by 4 bases and J by 2 bases, leaving 13 bases between them. The CDR3 covers 15 residues. Germline CDR1 is WNHNN and CDR2 is SYGVQD (reference sequence). Profiled with immunoSEQ multiplex PCR; TCRdb holds only in-frame clones, not every one. The sample has hundreds of thousands of clones; over 75% are singletons. Input material: PBMCs or T cells enriched from blood (not recorded which). The sequence was obtained from a man aged 25 to 45 who had recovered from COVID-19. The chain employs TRBV10-1 and TRBJ2-3; D may be TRBD2 (5 bases). CDR3 nucleotide sequence: TGCGCCAGCAGTGGGGGAGCGGCTGACACAGATACGCAGTATTTT. It encodes CASSGGAADTDTQYF.